Listed here are 11 T cell receptor beta chains from one sample, sequenced in a study of T cells in Graves' hyperthyroidism and ophthalmopathy. Regions amplified from RNA transcripts were the TCR beta CDR3 regions. The HTBI primer set served for first-round RT-PCR of the TCR CDR3. Via MiXCR, TCRdb re-called the multiplex PCR reads, giving one row per CDR3 protein. The repertoire holds approximately 400,000 distinct CDR3 sequences, with more than 14% as singletons. Input material: blood. The receptors originated from a woman aged 30 to 39 with Graves' ophthalmopathy.

This clonotype was seen a few times. This chain connects TRBV2 to TRBJ1-2, with D perhaps matching TRBD1 (6 bases). V was shortened by 4 bases and J by 6 bases, with 9 bases between the two germline ends. CDR1 SNHLY and CDR2 FYNNEI come from the germline V gene. This CDR3 is built from 12 residues. The CDR3 is CASSGYRDGYTF. In nucleotides, the CDR3 is TGTGCCAGCAGTGGATACAGGGATGGCTACACCTTC.

The sample holds many counts of this clonotype. The chain joins TRBV12-3 or TRBV12-4 to TRBJ2-5, with D possibly TRBD2 on 5 matching bases. The CDR3 length is 12 residues. With 6 bases removed from V and 7 bases from J, the gap between germline ends came to 12 bases. CDR3 region: CASSRLIGTQYF. For the CDR3, the DNA is TGTGCCAGCAGCCGACTAATCGGGACCCAGTACTTC.

V usage is TRBV6-6 and J usage is TRBJ2-1; no clear D gene. Germline V gives CDR1 MNHNY, CDR2 SVGAGI (reference sequence). Deletions cut 2 bases from V and 4 bases from J, with 6 bases between. The CDR3 runs 13 residues. In DNA, the CDR3 is TGTGCCAGCAGTTACGAGCGATACAATGAGCAGTTCTTC. This encodes CASSYERYNEQFF.

Note on this clonotype: A much larger clone is a single base away; this may be a read error. The chain couples TRBV5-1 to TRBJ1-5, with 9 bases identical to TRBD1. There are 15 residues in the CDR3. With 6 bases clipped from V and 1 base from J, the junction kept 5 bases outside the gene matches. The germline V gene encodes CDR1 SGHRS and CDR2 YFSETQ. CDR3 loop: CASNGGQGSNQPQHF. CDR3 nucleotides: TGCGCCAGCAACGGGGGACAGGGCAGCAATCAGCCCCAGCATTTT. The whole variable domain, remainder taken from reference TRBV5-1 and TRBJ1-5, is KAGVTQTPRYLIKTRGQQVTLSCSPISGHRSVSWYQQTPGQGLQFLFEYFSETQRNKGNFPGRFSGRQFSNSRSEMNVSTLELGDSALYLCASNGGQGSNQPQHFGDGTRLSIL.

The table lists this clonotype with many counts. The chain links TRBV11-2 to TRBJ2-7, with D perhaps matching TRBD1 (6 bases). The CDR3 runs to 15 residues. V was clipped by 3 bases and J by 0 bases, with 12 bases between them. Looked up from germline, CDR1 is SGHAT and CDR2 is FQNNGV. Here the CDR3 reads CASSLSGVSSYEQYF. CDR3 coding DNA: TGTGCCAGCAGCTTGTCAGGGGTCAGCTCCTACGAGCAGTACTTC.

The sample holds many counts of this clonotype. The chain recombines TRBV12-3 or TRBV12-4 with TRBJ2-3; no definite D call. V was clipped by 1 base and J by 0 bases, with 5 bases between them. The CDR3 loop spans 14 amino acids. The CDR3, as DNA: TGTGCCAGCAGTTTAGTGTCAAGCACAGATACGCAGTATTTT. It specifies CASSLVSSTDTQYF.

The chain combines TRBV11-2 with TRBJ2-7; 7 bases agree with TRBD1. Trimming at V came to 5 bases and at J to 2 bases, leaving 6 bases not matched to a gene. Germline-derived CDR1 and CDR2 are SGHAT and FQNNGV. This CDR3 is built from 14 residues. This CDR3 is CASSRSTGAYEQYF. The CDR3 region has the DNA TGTGCCAGCAGCCGTTCCACAGGGGCCTACGAGCAGTACTTC.

This clonotype occurred a few times. The V gene is TRBV5-6, the J gene TRBJ1-2; 7 bases align to TRBD1. The CDR3 contains 14 residues. CDR1 SGHDT and CDR2 YYEEEE come from the germline V gene. V was clipped by 5 bases and J by 4 bases; unmatched bases: 8. Here the CDR3 reads CASSQDRSSYGYTF. The DNA of the CDR3 is TGTGCCAGCAGTCAGGACAGGAGTTCCTATGGCTACACCTTC.

This clonotype appeared a few times. The V and J genes are TRBV6-2 or TRBV6-3 and TRBJ1-1, with 9 bases that match TRBD1. Germline trimming cut 2 bases from V and 8 bases from J; bases unmatched to any gene: 9. The length of the CDR3 is 15 residues. CDR1 MNHEY and CDR2 SVGEGT come from the germline V gene. CDR3 nucleotide sequence: TGTGCCAGCAGTTACCCCCCGGACAGGGGTGGGGAAGCTTTCTTT. Residues: CASSYPPDRGGEAFF.

The sample holds many counts of this clonotype. This chain uses TRBV7-6 with TRBJ2-7; perhaps TRBD2 as D (5 bases). Per the germline V gene, CDR1 is SGHVS and CDR2 is FNYEAQ. The CDR3 has 14 residues. V gave up 4 bases and J gave up 4 bases, with 14 bases separating them. CDR3 sequence (DNA): TGTGCCAGCAGCTCGAATATGGGAGCGTACGAGCAGTACTTC. Translating it yields CASSSNMGAYEQYF.

The sample holds a few counts of this clonotype. V and J are TRBV20-1 and TRBJ2-7, with TRBD2 matching 8 bases. Germline CDR1 is DFQATT and CDR2 is SNEGSKA (reference sequence). CDR3 length equals 14 residues. The V segment lost 0 bases and the J segment 7 bases; nucleotides outside the gene matches: 8. CDR3 amino acids: CSARDSGTSTEQYF. The CDR3 DNA reads TGCAGTGCTAGAGATAGCGGGACTAGTACGGAGCAGTACTTC.